This T cell receptor (beta chain) was obtained from a study of T cell responses to AZD1222 COVID-19 vaccine (TCRdb year 2021). At the level of the whole study: TCR sequencing was performed for 230 to 250 trial participants, of whom about 210 were given two doses of AZD1222 and some 26 were given two doses of MenACWY control vaccine. Trial participants were enrolled into age subgroups of 18-55, 56-69 and 70-plus years, which contained about 150, 28 and 57 TCR-sequenced participants, respectively. General findings and caveats noted by the study authors: Epitopes outside the regions mutated in the B.1.351 and B.1.1.7 variants were reportedly recognized by nearly half of the unique spike-specific TCRs. The 56-69-year group was small, and its depth increase did not reach significance, likely because of low power. The whole spike protein was spanned by vaccine-associated CD4 TCRs, and dominant responses were seen in regions 160-218 and 743-854. Participants were mostly white British, with more females than males. The authors suggested clonal diversity may have been underestimated. Spike-specific TCR breadth and depth rose significantly after two AZD1222 doses compared with day 0 and with MenACWY recipients. Because no day 14 peak-response samples were available, the repertoires could be characterized only after the peak T cell response. Conclusions about previously exposed vaccinees were limited because only six AZD1222 recipients were SARS-CoV-2 seropositive at baseline.

The CDR3 regions of human TCRbeta chains were analyzed by immunosequencing. In the paper's pipeline: TCRs in the repertoires were matched against a reference library of SARS-CoV-2-specific TCRs that had been generated with the MIRA antigen-specificity platform. Breadth was defined as the fraction of unique TCRs that were SARS-CoV-2-associated, and depth was defined as the fraction of total T cells that were SARS-CoV-2-associated. Using the MIRA data, each spike-specific TCR was assigned both to the spike region to which the TCR was reactive and to a CD4 or CD8 class. Log10-transformed breadth and depth values were compared by one-way ANOVA with Sidak's multiple comparisons tests. Imported from immuneACCESS, the table was reduced by TCRdb to in-frame sequences with V and J called. These copies leave out some clones; in studies compared against another copy, an unresolved V gene accounts for under half, and the cause of the remainder is not known. That table furnishes V, J and clone size, whereas the DNA furnished D and trimming. The sample table lists some 170,000 clones, around nine tenths of them with a count of one. Approximately 4.5% of the sample is in the top ten clones.

The time point label corresponds to: about 28 days (+/-7) after the second vaccine dose. AZD1222 recipients given second doses at about 4 weeks or at about 12 weeks were pooled, since spike-specific TCR depth and breadth were not found to differ between the two schedules. The vaccinee samples were drawn from two UK trials, COV001 and COV002, one of which was a single-blind randomized controlled phase 2/3 trial testing AZD1222 (ChAdOx1 nCoV-19) in healthy adults. Trial participant PBMC samples were collected at day 0 and day 28 after the second dose for TCRbeta chain sequencing. Its CDR3 holds 16 amino acids, cysteine through phenylalanine. The retained sequence is limited to the CDR3, 48 bases, with the frame set at the first base. V is clipped by 4 bases and J by 2 bases, and the sequence between their germline boundaries is 14 bases long. Looking up the germline V gene yields CDR1 SGHDN and CDR2 FVKESK.

This clone was seen a single time. What antigen it recognizes has not been identified. Base-call qualities are not available, and no considerably larger clone is one nucleotide away. This specimen was peripheral blood, taken 28 days after the second AZD1222 dose. The chain employs TRBV14 and TRBJ1-4, and TRBD1 may be the D gene, going by 6 matching bases. This TCR was recovered from an adult who received the AZD1222 COVID-19 vaccine. The CDR3 here reads CASSRVGGATNEKLFF. The base sequence is TGTGCCAGCAGCCGTGTTGGGGGGGCGACTAATGAAAAACTGTTTTTT.